Below, one T cell receptor beta chain is given with its context. This entry is derived from a study of blood T cell repertoires in COVID-19. Turning to the study itself: PBMCs, B-cell-depleted T cells, or T cells provided the cDNA or gDNA that made up the material.

Between the trimmed V and J ends, which lost 3 bases and 1 base, there was a span of 18 bases. The CDR3 has 16 amino acids. Germline lookup yields CDR1 DFQATT and CDR2 SNEGSKA (reference sequence). Sequencing was performed with immunoSEQ multiplex PCR; in TCRdb, only in-frame clones are kept and a portion is missing. The data contain under 250,000 clones, approximately 81% of them seen just once; the ten biggest clones take up around 3%. This chain uses TRBV20-1 with TRBJ1-1; TRBD1 is a possible D gene (5 bases). Source material: peripheral blood. The receptor's source is a man between 45 and 60 years old who had recovered from COVID-19. The CDR3 sequence is CSASLRGRGRNTEAFF. CDR3 coding DNA: TGCAGTGCTAGTCTGCGAGGGAGGGGCAGGAACACTGAAGCTTTCTTT.